A single TCR beta chain is shown here with its context. Germline-derived CDR1 and CDR2 are MNHEY and SMNVEV (reference sequence). V lost 2 bases and J lost 7; bases outside the gene matches: 11. This CDR3 has 17 residues. The record originates from a study of technical replicates of blood from a few donors. Clones were read by immunoSEQ multiplex PCR, and TCRdb kept only the in-frame ones, dropping some. The sample consists of under 80,000 clones, 75% to 95% of them appearing once. Input material: T cells isolated from PBMCs. This receptor was identified in a human donor in good health. Some clones in this sample may be carry-over from other donors' samples. The J gene is TRBJ2-3, the V gene TRBV27, with 11 bases aligning to TRBD2. The CDR3 loop reads CASSLGLLAGVGNTQYF. As DNA, the CDR3 is TGTGCCAGCAGTTTAGGTCTACTAGCGGGAGTAGGAAATACGCAGTATTTT.